This TCR beta chain was identified in a study of T-cell reconstitution after alpha-beta-depleted transplantation in children. Study-level findings and limits: Several hundred expanded graft clones reportedly gave rise to the alpha-beta T cells present about two months after transplant. The origin of high day-60 TCRbeta diversity in some patients lay in surviving recipient T cells and thymic progenitors.

Preparation of the TCRbeta library was carried out with unique molecular identifiers. TCRdb itself ran the PCR reads through MiXCR, one entry per CDR3 protein. Counted here are roughly 340,000 distinct CDR3 sequences, roughly 15% occurring once; the ten biggest clones make up around 43%. The table lists this clonotype with many counts. Its target is unknown. Germline values: CDR1 MDHEN, CDR2 SYDVKM. Trimming removed 3 bases from V and 0 bases from J, with 8 bases in between. The CDR3 consists of 14 residues. This TCR was recovered from a male patient aged 2-15 years who had a stem cell transplant for acute lymphoblastic leukemia, so the T cells may come from the graft donor. V and J are TRBV28 and TRBJ1-1; D remains ambiguous. Material: PBMCs, mostly from graft donor cells, obtained 360 days after TCRalphabeta/CD19-depleted stem cell transplant. The CDR3 loop is CASSFPDMNTEAFF. The CDR3 nucleotides read TGTGCCAGCAGTTTCCCCGACATGAACACTGAAGCTTTCTTT. The full variable domain, completed using reference TRBV28 and TRBJ1-1, is DVKVTQSSRYLVKRTGEKVFLECVQDMDHENMFWYRQDPGLGLRLIYFSYDVKMKEKGDIPEGYSVSREKKERFSLILESASTNQTSMYLCASSFPDMNTEAFFGQGTRLTVV.